This passage covers 30 T cell receptor beta chains from one sample sequenced in a study of blood T cells in healthy people across ages (dated by TCRdb to the mid-2010s). Library generation was performed with 5' RACE. The instrument was an Illumina HiSeq 2500. A second PCR of about 6 to 11 cycles was run with a J-beta primer mix and a sample-barcoded 5' primer. Through fastp at Q25 and MiXCR, TCRdb rebuilt clones from the public reads, retaining in-frame beta chains. Entries that share a CDR3 protein sequence are merged under the most common genes and DNA. This sample has approximately 700,000 distinct CDR3 sequences in its table, and roughly 32% of those were observed once. The ten largest clonotypes hold approximately 15% of the sample. Material: blood. The receptors come from a woman of 80 years or more in good health. Donor details come from another sample of the same person, matched by shared clones.

The chain employs TRBV5-1 and TRBJ1-1; D unclear. Germline-derived CDR1 and CDR2 are SGHRS and YFSETQ. The CDR3 covers 13 residues. The germline V and J ends were trimmed by 1 base and 2 bases, with 6 bases remaining between them. The CDR3 coding sequence is TGCGCCAGCAGCTTGTACAGCAACACTGAAGCTTTCTTT. Translated, it gives CASSLYSNTEAFF. The entire variable domain, with the rest obtained from reference TRBV5-1 and TRBJ1-1, is as follows: KAGVTQTPRYLIKTRGQQVTLSCSPISGHRSVSWYQQTPGQGLQFLFEYFSETQRNKGNFPGRFSGRQFSNSRSEMNVSTLELGDSALYLCASSLYSNTEAFFGQGTRLTVV.

The rearrangement links TRBV6-1 to TRBJ2-5, with 7 bases aligning to TRBD2. The ends lost 8 bases at V and 1 base at J; junction bases unmatched: 7. Germline CDR1 is MNHNS and CDR2 is SASEGT. The length of the CDR3 is 14 residues. The CDR3 DNA follows: TGTGCCAGCGGGAGGGGAGCCTCCCAAGAGACCCAGTACTTC. Residues: CASGRGASQETQYF.

Points on this clonotype: This clone may be a read error of a much larger clone one base away. V and J are TRBV3-1 and TRBJ1-2; the D gene is possibly TRBD1 (5 bases). The CDR3 spans 13 residues. V gave up 6 bases and J gave up 8 bases, with 16 bases separating them. Germline V CDR1 and CDR2: LGHDT, YNNKEL (reference sequence). The CDR3 spells CASRGRGMGGYTF. Here the CDR3 DNA reads TGTGCCAGCAGGGGACGGGGGATGGGCGGCTACACCTTC. The variable domain in full, with the rest retrieved from reference TRBV3-1 and TRBJ1-2, is DTAVSQTPKYLVTQMGNDKSIKCEQNLGHDTMYWYKQDSKKFLKIMFSYNNKELIINETVPNRFSPKSPDKAHLNLHINSLELGDSAVYFCASRGRGMGGYTFGSGTRLTVV.

V gene TRBV6-5 combines with J gene TRBJ1-1; 7 nucleotides agree with TRBD1. Germline-derived CDR1 and CDR2 are MNHEY and SVGAGI. The CDR3 extends over 15 amino acids. V shed 7 bases and J 1 base; nucleotides not matched to a gene: 9. Here the CDR3 reads CASNLQGTRNTEAFF. In DNA, the CDR3 is TGTGCCAGCAACCTACAGGGGACGCGGAACACTGAAGCTTTCTTT.

Only one count was recorded for this clonotype. The V and J genes are TRBV7-8 and TRBJ2-6; D remains ambiguous. CDR1 and CDR2 (germline): SGHVS, FQNEAQ. The CDR3 totals 11 residues. The V end lost 4 bases, the J end lost 12 bases, and 7 bases lay between the germline ends. CDR3 bases: TGTGCCAGCAGCTCTGCCTCCGTCCTGACTTTC. It is translated as CASSSASVLTF.

The sample holds many counts of this clonotype. J is TRBJ2-1 and V is TRBV20-1; TRBD2 matches at 9 bases. The V segment lost 1 base and the J segment 6 bases; nucleotides outside the gene matches: 10. CDR1 DFQATT and CDR2 SNEGSKA come from the germline V gene (reference sequence). This CDR3 has 16 amino acids. In nucleotides, the CDR3 is TGCAGTGCTAGAGCCATAGCGGGGGTAACCCTCAATGAGCAGTTCTTC. The encoded protein is CSARAIAGVTLNEQFF.

This clonotype was counted a single time. A much larger clone lies one base from this, so it may be a read error. The chain recombines TRBV20-1 with TRBJ1-5, with no clear D. Germline V gene sequence: CDR1 DFQATT, CDR2 SNEGSKA (reference sequence). V lost 3 bases to trimming and J lost 4 bases, with 10 bases between them. The CDR3 loop spans 13 amino acids. CDR3 amino acids: CSARLYENQPQHF. The CDR3 region has the DNA TGCAGTGCTAGGTTGTACGAGAATCAGCCCCAGCATTTT.

A note on this clonotype: This may be a read error, as it is one base from a much larger clone. The chain carries TRBV2 and TRBJ2-7, with D possibly matching TRBD1 (6 bases). The CDR3 consists of 11 residues. Trimming stripped 6 bases from V and 7 bases from J, with 10 bases between. Germline loops: CDR1 SNHLY, CDR2 FYNNEI. CDR3 sequence (DNA): TGTGCCAGCAGCCCCGACAGGGAGCAGTACTTC. Protein product: CASSPDREQYF.

This clonotype was observed many times. The chain joins TRBV7-2 to TRBJ1-2; no clear D. Germline-derived CDR1 and CDR2 are SGHTA and FQGNSA. This CDR3 contains 14 residues. The V gene lost 2 bases and the J gene lost 0 bases, with 7 bases spanning the gap. CDR3: CASSLRQANYGYTF. The CDR3, as DNA: TGTGCCAGCAGCTTAAGACAAGCTAACTATGGCTACACCTTC.

This clonotype was picked up a small number of times. This may be a read error: a much more frequent sequence differs by one nucleotide. The rearrangement uses TRBV7-2 and TRBJ2-3; 12 bases align to TRBD2. CDR1 is SGHTA, CDR2 FQGNSA, per germline. The CDR3 length is 17 residues. The CDR3 DNA reads TGTGCCAGCAGCCCCCGACTAGCGGGGGCCAGCACAGATATGCAGTATTTT. As protein: CASSPRLAGASTDMQYF.

The chain recombines TRBV5-6 with TRBJ1-4, with D tentatively TRBD1 (6 bases). CDR3 size: 15 residues. Trimming pared 2 bases from V and 7 bases from J, leaving 15 bases between. CDR1 is SGHDT, CDR2 YYEEEE, per germline. CDR3 DNA: TGTGCCAGCAGCTTTGAGGGCAGGGGAGCTGAAAAACTGTTTTTT. It is translated as CASSFEGRGAEKLFF.

The gene calls are TRBV3-1 and TRBJ1-6; a possible D gene is TRBD1 (5 bases). V dropped 1 base and J dropped 15 bases, with 10 bases sitting between them. Germline loops: CDR1 LGHDT, CDR2 YNNKEL (reference sequence). This CDR3 spans 12 amino acids. CDR3 DNA: TGTGCCAGCAGCCAAGGGGGGACTCTCCTCCACTTT. Translated, it gives CASSQGGTLLHF.

Many counts were recorded for this clonotype. V is TRBV9 and J is TRBJ1-2, with D unresolved. V was shortened by 3 bases and J by 6 bases, with 9 bases between the two germline ends. The CDR3 runs 12 residues. Germline loops: CDR1 SGDLS, CDR2 YYNGEE. The CDR3 region has the DNA TGTGCCAGCAGCGCCCGTAAGGATGGCTACACCTTC. Its translation is CASSARKDGYTF.

Note on this clonotype: Germline is not matched at one junction end, which may reflect a read error. This chain links TRBV5-1 with TRBJ1-2; D is unclear. This CDR3 comprises 15 residues. Germline V gene sequence: CDR1 SGHRS, CDR2 YFSETQ. CDR3 region: CASSLFRRLNYDYTF. The CDR3 nucleotides read TGCGCCAGCAGCTTGTTTAGACGCCTCAACTATGACTACACCTTC.

The chain couples TRBV29-1 to TRBJ1-2, with 7 bases identical to TRBD1. The CDR3 spans 12 residues. In germline, CDR1 is SQVTM, CDR2 ANQGSEA. The ends lost 6 bases at V and 3 bases at J; junction bases unmatched: 4. The CDR3 DNA reads as TGCAGCGTCGCGGGACAGTACTATGGCTACACCTTC. It encodes CSVAGQYYGYTF. Supplemented by reference TRBV29-1 and TRBJ1-2, the full variable domain reads SAVISQKPSRDICQRGTSLTIQCQVDSQVTMMFWYRQQPGQSLTLIATANQGSEATYESGFVIDKFPISRPNLTFSTLTVSNMSPEDSSIYLCSVAGQYYGYTFGSGTRLTVV.

The chain combines TRBV7-3 with TRBJ2-3, with 12 bases that match TRBD2. The V gene's germline CDR1 is SGHTA and CDR2 FQGTGA. The CDR3 has 17 residues. Germline trimming cut 5 bases from V and 4 bases from J; bases unmatched to any gene: 10. Here the CDR3 reads CASSPYLAGGPSDTQYF. The DNA of the CDR3 is TGTGCCAGCAGCCCTTACCTAGCGGGAGGGCCATCAGATACGCAGTATTTT.

Ten or more counts support this clonotype. The J gene is TRBJ1-5, the V gene TRBV5-6, with 8 bases aligning to TRBD1. Germline V gene lookup returns CDR1 SGHDT and CDR2 YYEEEE. V lost 4 bases, J lost 4 bases, and 7 bases stayed unmatched. This CDR3 comprises 15 residues. This CDR3 reads CASSLMGQDNQPQHF. For the CDR3, the DNA is TGTGCCAGCAGCCTGATGGGACAGGATAATCAGCCCCAGCATTTT. The whole variable domain, remainder taken from reference TRBV5-6 and TRBJ1-5, is DAGVTQSPTHLIKTRGQQVTLRCSPKSGHDTVSWYQQALGQGPQFIFQYYEEEERQRGNFPDRFSGHQFPNYSSELNVNALLLGDSALYLCASSLMGQDNQPQHFGDGTRLSIL.

This clonotype was counted ten times or more. The chain joins TRBV3-1 to TRBJ2-3; possibly TRBD2 for D (7 bases). Germline V CDR1 and CDR2: LGHDT, YNNKEL (reference sequence). V dropped 4 bases and J dropped 2 bases, with 19 bases sitting between them. The CDR3 consists of 17 residues. The CDR3 DNA reads as TGTGCCAGCAGCCCCTTCAGGGGAGGGGGGCTCACAGATACGCAGTATTTT. Protein sequence: CASSPFRGGGLTDTQYF.

The V gene is TRBV12-3 or TRBV12-4, the J gene TRBJ2-2, with D uncertain. The CDR3 runs to 17 residues. Trimming left V 2 bases short and J 0 bases short, with 13 bases between. CDR3 bases: TGTGCCAGCAGTTTAATAGACACCTACGCGAACACCGGGGAGCTGTTTTTT. Protein: CASSLIDTYANTGELFF.

This clonotype was counted many times. This chain uses TRBV7-2 with TRBJ1-4; no clear D gene. Germline loops: CDR1 SGHTA, CDR2 FQGNSA. The CDR3 is 16 residues long. The ends were cut back, 5 bases at V and 0 bases at J, with 13 bases in the middle. DNA of the CDR3: TGTGCCAGCAGCCCGAACGGGTTTGCAACTAATGAAAAACTGTTTTTT. As protein: CASSPNGFATNEKLFF.

There are many counts of this clonotype. The gene calls are TRBV20-1 and TRBJ2-5; D gene unclear. Germline CDR1 DFQATT, CDR2 SNEGSKA (reference sequence). V was shortened by 4 bases and J by 6 bases, with 15 bases between the two germline ends. The CDR3 loop spans 13 amino acids. CDR3 DNA: TGCAGTGCTACGCCCGGGTACATCCAGACCCAGTACTTC. It is translated as CSATPGYIQTQYF.

A word on this clonotype: At one end, the junction sequence differs from germline, possibly due to a read error. The genes are TRBV6-6 and TRBJ2-7; 11 positions match TRBD2. Germline-derived CDR1 and CDR2 are MNHNY and SVGAGI (reference sequence). CDR3 length equals 16 residues. Here the CDR3 DNA reads TGTGCCAGCAATTACTCTACTAGCGGGGGAGGCAATGAGCAGTACTTC. Translation gives CASNYSTSGGGNEQYF.

This chain connects TRBV20-1 to TRBJ1-2; tentative D call: TRBD1 (5 bases). CDR1 DFQATT and CDR2 SNEGSKA come from the germline V gene (reference sequence). The CDR3 length is 13 residues. The V end lost 7 bases, the J end lost 1 base, and 13 bases lay between the germline ends. The CDR3 loop reads CSVIEGLNYGYTF. CDR3 DNA: TGCAGTGTCATAGAGGGACTTAACTATGGCTACACCTTC.

This clonotype was picked up many times. The rearrangement uses TRBV5-1 and TRBJ2-5, with 9 bases aligning to TRBD2. CDR3 length equals 16 residues. Trimming cost V 4 bases and J 4 bases; bases outside gene matches: 11. Germline CDR1 and CDR2: SGHRS and YFSETQ. This CDR3 reads CASSNSGGNARETQYF. The DNA for the CDR3 is TGCGCCAGCAGCAATAGCGGGGGAAACGCCCGAGAGACCCAGTACTTC.

This clonotype has at least ten counts. The rearrangement uses TRBV7-2 and TRBJ2-5, with 10 positions matching TRBD1. Trimming took 5 bases from V and 6 from J; bases not matched to a gene: 9. Looked up from germline, CDR1 is SGHTA and CDR2 is FQGNSA. CDR3 length: 15 amino acids. This CDR3 is CASSPGTGAVKTQYF. Here the CDR3 DNA reads TGTGCCAGCAGCCCGGGGACAGGGGCGGTAAAGACCCAGTACTTC.

This clonotype was recorded only once. The CDR3 DNA reads as TGTGCCAGCAGCCAGGACCGCTCGAGAACCGGGGAGCTGTTTTTT. It codes for CASSQDRSRTGELFF. The rearrangement joins TRBV3-1 to TRBJ2-2, with no clear D. Germline CDR1 LGHDT, CDR2 YNNKEL (reference sequence). V lost 3 bases and J lost 5, with 13 bases in between. This CDR3 region has 15 residues.

In this sample, this clonotype turned up a few times. The V call is TRBV9, the J call TRBJ2-6; unclear D gene. This CDR3 contains 17 residues. In germline, CDR1 is SGDLS, CDR2 YYNGEE. The V end lost 0 bases, the J end lost 2 bases, and 12 bases lay between the germline ends. This chain's CDR3 is CASSVDLWVTGANVLTF. The CDR3, as DNA: TGTGCCAGCAGCGTAGATCTCTGGGTAACTGGGGCCAACGTCCTGACTTTC.

This clonotype was found many times. This chain joins TRBV12-3 or TRBV12-4 and TRBJ2-7, with 8 positions matching TRBD1. Losses at the gene ends were 3 bases for V and 6 bases for J; bases not matched to a gene: 16. The CDR3 has 17 residues. DNA for the CDR3: TGTGCCAGCAGTTTTGGGACAGGAGATTTTGTGTTGAGCGAGCAGTACTTC. Translated: CASSFGTGDFVLSEQYF.

This clonotype was counted at least ten times. This chain joins TRBV4-2 and TRBJ2-7, with D possibly matching TRBD1 (6 bases). The germline gives CDR1 LGHNA, CDR2 YNFKEQ. Between the trimmed V and J ends, which lost 1 base and 2 bases, there was a span of 9 bases. The CDR3 contains 14 residues. The CDR3 DNA reads as TGTGCCAGCAGCCAAGGGGGGCCTACCTACGAGCAGTACTTC. Translation gives CASSQGGPTYEQYF.

The rearrangement links TRBV5-1 to TRBJ2-3; 8 bases agree with TRBD2. Germline values: CDR1 SGHRS, CDR2 YFSETQ. This CDR3 spans 15 amino acids. Losses at the gene ends were 4 bases for V and 4 bases for J; bases not matched to a gene: 8. CDR3 nucleotide sequence: TGCGCCAGCAGCCTGAAGGCAGCGGGAGCAGATACGCAGTATTTT. This encodes CASSLKAAGADTQYF.